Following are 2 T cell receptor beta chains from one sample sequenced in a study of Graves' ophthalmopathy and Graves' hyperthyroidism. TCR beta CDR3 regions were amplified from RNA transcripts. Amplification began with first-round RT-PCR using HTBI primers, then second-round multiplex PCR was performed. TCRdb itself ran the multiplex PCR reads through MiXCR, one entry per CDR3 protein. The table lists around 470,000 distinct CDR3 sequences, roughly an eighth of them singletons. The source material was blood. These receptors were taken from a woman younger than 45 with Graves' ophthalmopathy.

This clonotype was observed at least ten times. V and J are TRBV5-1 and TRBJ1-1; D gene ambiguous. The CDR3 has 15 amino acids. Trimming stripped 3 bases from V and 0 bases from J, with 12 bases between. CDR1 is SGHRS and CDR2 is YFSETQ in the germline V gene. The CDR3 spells CASSSSTELNTEAFF. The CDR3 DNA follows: TGCGCCAGCAGCTCGAGTACAGAACTGAACACTGAAGCTTTCTTT. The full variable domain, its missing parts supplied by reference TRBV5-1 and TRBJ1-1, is KAGVTQTPRYLIKTRGQQVTLSCSPISGHRSVSWYQQTPGQGLQFLFEYFSETQRNKGNFPGRFSGRQFSNSRSEMNVSTLELGDSALYLCASSSSTELNTEAFFGQGTRLTVV.

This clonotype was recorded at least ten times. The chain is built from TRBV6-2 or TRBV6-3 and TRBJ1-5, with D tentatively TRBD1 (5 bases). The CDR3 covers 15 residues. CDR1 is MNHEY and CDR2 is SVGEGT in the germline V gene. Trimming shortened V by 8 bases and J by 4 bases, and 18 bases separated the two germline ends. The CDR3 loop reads CASLSQGEWNQPQHF. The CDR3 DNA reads TGTGCCAGCCTCTCCCAGGGCGAATGGAATCAGCCCCAGCATTTT.